Given below is one T cell receptor (beta chain) in context. This sample stems from a study of blood T cell repertoires in COVID-19. Assay used: immunoSEQ multiplex PCR; TCRdb lists only in-frame clones, some missing. Here the sample spans fewer than 30,000 clones, approximately 83% being singletons. V dropped 1 base and J dropped 2 bases, with 17 bases sitting between them. In germline, CDR1 is SEHNR, CDR2 FQNEAQ (reference sequence). The CDR3 is made up of 17 amino acids. The chain employs TRBV7-9 and TRBJ1-1; TRBD1 is a possible D gene (5 bases). The specimen was peripheral blood. The sequence was obtained from a woman of 80 years or more with COVID-19, enrolled during active disease. Written as DNA, the CDR3 is TGTGCCAGCAGCTTAGGGGCAGGGTTCAGGATTAACACTGAAGCTTTCTTT. Protein sequence: CASSLGAGFRINTEAFF.